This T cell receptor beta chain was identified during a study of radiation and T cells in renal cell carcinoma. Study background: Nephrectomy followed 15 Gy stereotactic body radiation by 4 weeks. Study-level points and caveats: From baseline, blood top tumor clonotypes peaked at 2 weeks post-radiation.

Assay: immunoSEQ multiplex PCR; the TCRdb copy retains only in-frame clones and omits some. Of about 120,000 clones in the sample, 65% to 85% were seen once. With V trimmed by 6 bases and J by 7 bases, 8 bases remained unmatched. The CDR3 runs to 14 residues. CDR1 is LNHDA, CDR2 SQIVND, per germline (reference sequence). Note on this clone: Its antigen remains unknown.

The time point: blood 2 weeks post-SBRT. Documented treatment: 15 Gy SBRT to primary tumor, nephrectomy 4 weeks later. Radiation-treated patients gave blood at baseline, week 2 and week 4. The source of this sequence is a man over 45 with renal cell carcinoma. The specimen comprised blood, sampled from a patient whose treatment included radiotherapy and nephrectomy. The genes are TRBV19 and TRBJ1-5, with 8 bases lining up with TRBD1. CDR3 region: CASSATGDKQPQHF. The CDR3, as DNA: TGTGCCAGTAGCGCGACAGGGGATAAGCAGCCCCAGCATTTT.